This is a list of T cell receptor beta chains from one sample in a study of blood T cell repertoires in COVID-19. TCRdb's copy holds only in-frame clones and misses some; the assay was immunoSEQ multiplex PCR. Among about 82,000 clones listed, roughly 80% were seen once. Material for sequencing was peripheral blood. All receptors come from a woman between 40 and 55 years old with active or convalescent COVID-19. Both conserved end residues are part of each CDR3. A D gene is named only where the DNA matches it firmly. Clone size is not always given. Where it is, it says once, few, many or a class for expanded clones.

DNA: TGTGCCAGCAGCGTAACCTGGACAGGGCAAGAGACCCAGTACTTC
CDR3: CASSVTWTGQETQYF
J: TRBJ2-5
size: NA
V: TRBV9
D: TRBD1

DNA: TGTGCCAGCAGCCAAGATAGAAGCCTAGGAGGCACCGGGGAGCTGTTTTTT
CDR3: CASSQDRSLGGTGELFF
J: TRBJ2-2
size: NA
V: TRBV4-2
D: NA

DNA: TGTGCCAGCAGTTGGCAGGGCAATGGGTACGAGCAGTACTTC
CDR3: CASSWQGNGYEQYF
J: TRBJ2-7
size: few
V: TRBV6-2/TRBV6-3
D: NA

DNA: TGTGCCAGCAGCTTAGGCGGGAGATATGGCTACACCTTC
CDR3: CASSLGGRYGYTF
J: TRBJ1-2
size: NA
V: TRBV7-2
D: NA

DNA: TGTGCCAGCAGCCCAAGGGGGACGCTGAACACCGGGGAGCTGTTTTTT
CDR3: CASSPRGTLNTGELFF
J: TRBJ2-2
size: NA
V: TRBV7-3
D: NA

DNA: TGTGCCAGCAGCTTAGAGAGAAGAGATACGCAGTATTTT
CDR3: CASSLERRDTQYF
J: TRBJ2-3
size: NA
V: TRBV7-8
D: NA

DNA: TGTGCCAGCAGCAGTGATAGGACCTCCGGGGGGCAGTTCTTC
CDR3: CASSSDRTSGGQFF
J: TRBJ2-1
size: NA
V: TRBV6-5
D: NA

DNA: TGTGCCAGCAGCGCCGGGACTAGCTCCTACAATGAGCAGTTCTTC
CDR3: CASSAGTSSYNEQFF
J: TRBJ2-1
size: many
V: TRBV9
D: TRBD2

DNA: TGCGCCAGCAGCTTGGCCCAGACAGGGCCGATGGAGACCCAGTACTTC
CDR3: CASSLAQTGPMETQYF
J: TRBJ2-5
size: once
V: TRBV5-1
D: TRBD1

DNA: TGTGCCAGCAGTCCAACAGGGGGCGTATCTGTCGGGGAGCTGTTTTTT
CDR3: CASSPTGGVSVGELFF
J: TRBJ2-2
size: NA
V: TRBV28
D: TRBD1

DNA: TGTGCCAGCAGTGACAATACATTAGCGGGAGGGCGCCAGTTCTTC
CDR3: CASSDNTLAGGRQFF
J: TRBJ2-1
size: NA
V: TRBV6-4
D: TRBD2

DNA: TGTGCCAGCAGTTACGGCCCTCAAAGCACCGGGGAGCTGTTTTTT
CDR3: CASSYGPQSTGELFF
J: TRBJ2-2
size: NA
V: TRBV6-5
D: NA

DNA: TGTGCCAGCAGTTTCAGGTTCTCCTCCTACAATGAGCAGTTCTTC
CDR3: CASSFRFSSYNEQFF
J: TRBJ2-1
size: once
V: TRBV27
D: NA